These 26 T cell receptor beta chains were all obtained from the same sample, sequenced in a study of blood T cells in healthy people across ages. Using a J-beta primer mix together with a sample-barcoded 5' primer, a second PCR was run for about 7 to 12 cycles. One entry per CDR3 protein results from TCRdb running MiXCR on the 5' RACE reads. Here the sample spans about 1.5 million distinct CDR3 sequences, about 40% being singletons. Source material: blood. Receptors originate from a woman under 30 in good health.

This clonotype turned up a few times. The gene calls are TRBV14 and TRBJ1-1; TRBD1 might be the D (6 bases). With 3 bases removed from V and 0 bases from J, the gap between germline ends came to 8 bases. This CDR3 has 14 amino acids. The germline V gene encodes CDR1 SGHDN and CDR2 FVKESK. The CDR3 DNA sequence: TGTGCCAGCAGCCAGGACAGCATGAACACTGAAGCTTTCTTT. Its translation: CASSQDSMNTEAFF.

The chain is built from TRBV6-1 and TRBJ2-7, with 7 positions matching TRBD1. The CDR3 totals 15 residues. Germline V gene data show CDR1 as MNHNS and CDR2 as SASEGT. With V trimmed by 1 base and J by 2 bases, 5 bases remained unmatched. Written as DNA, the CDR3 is TGTGCCAGCAGTGAAGTTAAGGGGGCGACCTACGAGCAGTACTTC. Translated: CASSEVKGATYEQYF.

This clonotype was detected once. CDR3 nucleotide sequence: TGCGCCAGCAGCCCGAGGGGGACAGTCACAGATACGCAGTATTTT. Encoded protein: CASSPRGTVTDTQYF. The rearrangement uses TRBV5-1 and TRBJ2-3; 7 bases agree with TRBD1. The J segment lost 2 bases and the V segment lost 4 bases, leaving 7 bases of the junction unmatched. The germline gives CDR1 SGHRS, CDR2 YFSETQ. The CDR3 sequence is 15 residues long.

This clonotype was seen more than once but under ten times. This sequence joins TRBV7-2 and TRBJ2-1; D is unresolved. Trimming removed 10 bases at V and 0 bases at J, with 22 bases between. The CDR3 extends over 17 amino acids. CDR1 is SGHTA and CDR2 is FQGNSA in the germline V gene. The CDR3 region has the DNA TGTGCCATCCCGGCGCGAACCCTTAATCGCTCCTACAATGAGCAGTTCTTC. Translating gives CAIPARTLNRSYNEQFF. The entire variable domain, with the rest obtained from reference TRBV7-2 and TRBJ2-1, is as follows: GAGVSQSPSNKVTEKGKDVELRCDPISGHTALYWYRQSLGQGLEFLIYFQGNSAPDKSGLPSDRFSAERTGGSVSTLTIQRTQQEDSAVYLCAIPARTLNRSYNEQFFGPGTRLTVL.

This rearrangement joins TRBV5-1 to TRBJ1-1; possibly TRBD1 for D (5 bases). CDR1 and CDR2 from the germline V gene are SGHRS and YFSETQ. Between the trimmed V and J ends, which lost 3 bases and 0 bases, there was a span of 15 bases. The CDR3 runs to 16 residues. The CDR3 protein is CASSSGPGAVNTEAFF. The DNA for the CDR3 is TGCGCCAGCAGCTCCGGTCCCGGGGCGGTGAACACTGAAGCTTTCTTT. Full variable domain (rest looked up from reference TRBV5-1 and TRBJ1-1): KAGVTQTPRYLIKTRGQQVTLSCSPISGHRSVSWYQQTPGQGLQFLFEYFSETQRNKGNFPGRFSGRQFSNSRSEMNVSTLELGDSALYLCASSSGPGAVNTEAFFGQGTRLTVV.

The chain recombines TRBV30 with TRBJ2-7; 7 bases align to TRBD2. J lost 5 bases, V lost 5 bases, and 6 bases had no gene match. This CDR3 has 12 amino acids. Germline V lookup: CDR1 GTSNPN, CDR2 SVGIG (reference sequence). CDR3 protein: CAWERRGNEQYF. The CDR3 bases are TGTGCCTGGGAAAGGCGGGGGAACGAGCAGTACTTC.

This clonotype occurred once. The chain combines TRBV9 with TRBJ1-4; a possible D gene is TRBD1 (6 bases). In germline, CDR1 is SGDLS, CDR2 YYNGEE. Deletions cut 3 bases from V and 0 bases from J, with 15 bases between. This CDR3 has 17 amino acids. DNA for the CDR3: TGTGCCAGCAGCGAGGGTCATCGACAGGCAACTAATGAAAAACTGTTTTTT. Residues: CASSEGHRQATNEKLFF.

CDR3 nucleotide sequence: TGTGCCAGCAGGGGGGCTAGCGGCCACAATGAGCAGTACTTC. Encoded protein: CASRGASGHNEQYF. This chain links TRBV2 with TRBJ2-7, with D maybe TRBD2 (7 bases). CDR3 length: 14 residues. Trimming removed 6 bases from V and 7 bases from J, with 19 bases in between. Germline V gene sequence: CDR1 SNHLY, CDR2 FYNNEI.

The chain's CDR3 is CASSERFTGGVYYEQYF. DNA of the CDR3: TGTGCCAGCAGTGAAAGGTTCACAGGTGGGGTATACTACGAGCAGTACTTC. This chain connects TRBV2 to TRBJ2-7; tentative D call: TRBD1 (5 bases). Germline assignment: CDR1 SNHLY and CDR2 FYNNEI. Trimming pared 2 bases from V and 3 bases from J, leaving 20 bases between. This CDR3 has 17 amino acids.

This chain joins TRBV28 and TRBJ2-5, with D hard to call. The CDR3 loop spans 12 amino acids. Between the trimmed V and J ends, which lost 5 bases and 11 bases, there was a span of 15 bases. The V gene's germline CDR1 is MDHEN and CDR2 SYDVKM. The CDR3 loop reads CASSPTHGEQYF. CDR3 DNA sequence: TGTGCCAGCAGTCCGACGCACGGAGAGCAGTACTTC.

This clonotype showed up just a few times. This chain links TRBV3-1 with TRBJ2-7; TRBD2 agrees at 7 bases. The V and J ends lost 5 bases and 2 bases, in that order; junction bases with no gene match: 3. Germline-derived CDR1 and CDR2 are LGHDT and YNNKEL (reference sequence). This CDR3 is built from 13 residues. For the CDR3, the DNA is TGTGCCAGCAGCGACGGACTAGCCTACGAGCAGTACTTC. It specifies CASSDGLAYEQYF.

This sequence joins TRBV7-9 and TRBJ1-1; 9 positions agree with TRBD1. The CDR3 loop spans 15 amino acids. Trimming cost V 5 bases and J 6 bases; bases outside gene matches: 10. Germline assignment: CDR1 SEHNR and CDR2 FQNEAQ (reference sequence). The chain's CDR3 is CASSRKDRGKPEAFF. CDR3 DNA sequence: TGTGCCAGCAGCCGAAAGGACAGGGGAAAACCTGAAGCTTTCTTT. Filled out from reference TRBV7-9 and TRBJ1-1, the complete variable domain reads DTGVSQNPRHKITKRGQNVTFRCDPISEHNRLYWYRQTLGQGPEFLTYFQNEAQLEKSRLLSDRFSAERPKGSFSTLEIQRTEQGDSAMYLCASSRKDRGKPEAFFGQGTRLTVV.

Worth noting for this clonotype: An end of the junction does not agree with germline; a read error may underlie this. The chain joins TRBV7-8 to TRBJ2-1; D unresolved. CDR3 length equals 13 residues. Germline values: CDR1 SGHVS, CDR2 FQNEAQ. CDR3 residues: CASSLSNYDEQFF. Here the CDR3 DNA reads TGTGCCAGCAGCTTATCGAACTACGATGAGCAGTTCTTC.

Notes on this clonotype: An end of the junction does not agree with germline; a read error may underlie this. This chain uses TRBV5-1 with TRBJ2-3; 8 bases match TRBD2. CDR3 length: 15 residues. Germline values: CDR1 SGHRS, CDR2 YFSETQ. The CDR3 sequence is CAGSLLAGTTDTQYF. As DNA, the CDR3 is TGCGCCGGCAGCCTCTTAGCGGGAACTACAGATACGCAGTATTTT.

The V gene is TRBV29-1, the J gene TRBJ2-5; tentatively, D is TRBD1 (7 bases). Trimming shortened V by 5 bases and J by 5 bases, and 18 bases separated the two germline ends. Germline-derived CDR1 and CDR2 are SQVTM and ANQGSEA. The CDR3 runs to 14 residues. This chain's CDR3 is CSVTGGGGGETQYF. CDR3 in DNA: TGCAGCGTTACTGGAGGGGGCGGAGGGGAGACCCAGTACTTC.

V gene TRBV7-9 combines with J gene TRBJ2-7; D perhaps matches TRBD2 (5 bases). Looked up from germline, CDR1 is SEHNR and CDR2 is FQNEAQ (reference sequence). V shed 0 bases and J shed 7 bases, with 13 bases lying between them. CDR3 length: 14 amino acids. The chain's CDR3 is CASSLASDVSEQYF. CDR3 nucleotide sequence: TGTGCCAGCAGCTTAGCTAGCGACGTCAGTGAGCAGTACTTC.

The CDR3 reads CASRFQGNEQFF. CDR3 DNA: TGTGCCAGCAGGTTCCAGGGGAATGAGCAGTTCTTC. V gene TRBV2 combines with J gene TRBJ2-1; a weak D match, TRBD1 (6 bases). Germline assignment: CDR1 SNHLY and CDR2 FYNNEI. Trimming stripped 6 bases from V and 7 bases from J, with 10 bases between. CDR3 length: 12 residues. Supplemented by reference TRBV2 and TRBJ2-1, the full variable domain reads EPEVTQTPSHQVTQMGQEVILRCVPISNHLYFYWYRQILGQKVEFLVSFYNNEISEKSEIFDDQFSVERPDGSNFTLKIRSTKLEDSAMYFCASRFQGNEQFFGPGTRLTVL.

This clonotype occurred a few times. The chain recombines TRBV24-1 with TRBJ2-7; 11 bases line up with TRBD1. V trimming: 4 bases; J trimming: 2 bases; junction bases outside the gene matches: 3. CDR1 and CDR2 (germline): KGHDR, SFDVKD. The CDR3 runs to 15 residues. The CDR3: CATSDQGQGAYEQYF. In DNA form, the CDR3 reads TGTGCCACCAGTGACCAGGGACAGGGGGCCTACGAGCAGTACTTC.

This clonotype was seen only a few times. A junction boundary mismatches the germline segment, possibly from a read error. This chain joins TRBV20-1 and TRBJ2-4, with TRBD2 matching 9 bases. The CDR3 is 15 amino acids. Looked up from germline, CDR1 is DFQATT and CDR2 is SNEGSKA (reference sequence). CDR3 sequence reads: CSATWVAGDRDIQYF. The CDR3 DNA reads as TGCAGTGCTACGTGGGTAGCGGGGGACCGGGACATTCAGTACTTT.

CDR3 in DNA: TGTGCCAGCAGCCGGCTTGGACACCGGAGGGGAGGCTACACCTTC. Protein: CASSRLGHRRGGYTF. The chain links TRBV21-1 to TRBJ1-2. TRBV21-1 is tagged as a pseudogene. The CDR3 loop spans 15 amino acids.

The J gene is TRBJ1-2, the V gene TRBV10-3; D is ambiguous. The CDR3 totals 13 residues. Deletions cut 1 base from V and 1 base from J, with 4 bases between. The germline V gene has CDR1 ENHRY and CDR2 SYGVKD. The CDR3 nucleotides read TGTGCCATCAGTGAGTGGGATAACTATGGCTACACCTTC. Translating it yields CAISEWDNYGYTF.

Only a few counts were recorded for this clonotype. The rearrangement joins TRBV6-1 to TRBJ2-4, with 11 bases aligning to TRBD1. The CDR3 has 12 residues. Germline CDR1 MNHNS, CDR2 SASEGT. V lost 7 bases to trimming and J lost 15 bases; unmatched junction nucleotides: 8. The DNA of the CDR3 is TGTGCCAGCACGGTCGGGACAGGGGGAGCGTACTTC. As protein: CASTVGTGGAYF.

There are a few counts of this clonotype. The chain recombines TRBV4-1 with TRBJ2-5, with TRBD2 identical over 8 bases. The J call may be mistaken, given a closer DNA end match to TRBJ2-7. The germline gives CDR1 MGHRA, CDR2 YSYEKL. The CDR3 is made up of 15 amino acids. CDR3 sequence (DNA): TGCGCCAGCAGCCAAGAAACGGCGGGAGGCGGCGAGCAGTACTTC. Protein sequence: CASSQETAGGGEQYF.

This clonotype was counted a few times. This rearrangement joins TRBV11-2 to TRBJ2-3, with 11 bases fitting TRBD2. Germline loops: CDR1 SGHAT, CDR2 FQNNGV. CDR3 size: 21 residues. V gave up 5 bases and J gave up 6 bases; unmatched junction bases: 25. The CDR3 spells CASSPDRKGLADFLQADTQYF. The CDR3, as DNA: TGTGCCAGCAGCCCCGACCGAAAGGGACTAGCGGACTTCCTCCAGGCCGATACGCAGTATTTT. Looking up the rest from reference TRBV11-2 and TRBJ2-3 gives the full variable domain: EAGVAQSPRYKIIEKRQSVAFWCNPISGHATLYWYQQILGQGPKLLIQFQNNGVVDDSQLPKDRFSAERLKGVDSTLKIQPAKLEDSAVYLCASSPDRKGLADFLQADTQYFGPGTRLTVL.

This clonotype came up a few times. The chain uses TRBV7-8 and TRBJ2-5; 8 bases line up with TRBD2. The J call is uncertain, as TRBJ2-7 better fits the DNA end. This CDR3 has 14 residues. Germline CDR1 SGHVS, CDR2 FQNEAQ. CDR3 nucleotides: TGTGCCAGCACCAAACTCGGAGCGGGAGACGAGCAGTACTTC. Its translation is CASTKLGAGDEQYF.

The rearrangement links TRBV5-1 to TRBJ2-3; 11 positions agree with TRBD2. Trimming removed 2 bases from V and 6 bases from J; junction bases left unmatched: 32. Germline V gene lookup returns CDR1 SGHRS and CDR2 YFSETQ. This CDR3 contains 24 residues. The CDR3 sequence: CASSFIFRREGLAETTWPRDTQYF. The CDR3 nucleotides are TGCGCCAGCAGCTTCATCTTTCGTCGGGAGGGACTAGCGGAAACAACCTGGCCTCGGGATACGCAGTATTTT.